Below, 2 T cell receptor beta chains from the same sample are listed, as sequenced in a study of blood T cell repertoires in COVID-19. TCRdb's table, derived via immunoSEQ multiplex PCR, lists solely in-frame clones and lacks some. The sample gives roughly 380,000 clones, about 89% of which show up once; around 1.5% is in the top ten. Sequenced input: peripheral blood. Receptors were obtained from a woman in her forties with COVID-19, enrolled during active disease.

This clone was detected only once. The CDR3 is CASSGKTGVLSNTGELFF. The CDR3 coding sequence is TGTGCCAGCAGTGGGAAAACCGGGGTCCTCTCGAACACCGGGGAGCTGTTTTTT. The J gene is TRBJ2-2, the V gene TRBV6-1; D possibly corresponds to TRBD2 (5 bases). V lost 4 bases and J lost 0, with 18 bases in between. CDR1 is MNHNS and CDR2 is SASEGT in the germline V gene. This CDR3 comprises 18 residues.

V usage is TRBV5-5 and J usage is TRBJ1-2, with 7 positions matching TRBD1. V lost 2 bases to trimming and J lost 2 bases; unmatched junction nucleotides: 6. The length of the CDR3 is 15 residues. The germline V gene has CDR1 SGHKS and CDR2 YYEKEE (reference sequence). This CDR3 is CASSFPGQPNYGYTF. CDR3 bases: TGTGCCAGCAGCTTTCCGGGACAGCCGAACTATGGCTACACCTTC.